Sequencing of this TCR beta chain was carried out in a study of T cell clones after liver transplantation (dated by TCRdb to about 2019). In the study overall: ITN030ST, the source of the samples, was a randomized trial that attempted immunosuppression withdrawal within 2 years of liver transplantation. Of the 8 liver transplant recipients making up the studied cohort, 3 were classified as tolerant and 5 as non-tolerant. Tolerance was defined as complete withdrawal of immunosuppression for at least one year without a rise in liver enzymes beyond twice the upper limit of normal. Third party-reactive TCRbeta sequences were also identified from pre-transplant MLRs to serve as an antigen-independent comparator for donor-reactive sequences. Until randomization at 12-24 months post-transplant, subjects were given standard immunosuppression, with no induction therapy. Donor-reactive T cell clones were identified using TCRbeta sequencing after a pre-transplant mixed lymphocyte reaction and were then followed in post-transplant blood. Of the eight recipients, three were HCV-positive, while the remaining recipients had been transplanted for non-autoimmune, non-viral indications. Blood samples were collected pre-transplant, pre-randomization before withdrawal, and post-randomization after either complete withdrawal or failed withdrawal. What the work shows at the level of the full study, not this receptor alone: When repertoire turnover was taken into account, detection of donor-reactive sequences was significantly reduced in 7 of 8 subjects for CD4 and in 8 of 8 subjects for CD8. The conclusions were preliminary, being limited by small, heterogeneous patient numbers and by non-standardized post-transplant time points. Without allograft tissue specimens, donor-reactive T cells may have migrated into the graft rather than being deleted. Circulating donor-reactive CD4 TCRbeta sequences fell significantly post-transplant in most of the 8 subjects, irrespective of tolerance or HCV status. In two subjects, low numbers of available donor cells limited the measurable donor-reactive repertoire. A greater decline was seen for donor-reactive sequences than for third party-reactive sequences, suggesting partial antigen-specific deletion unrelated to withdrawal success.

High-throughput TCRbeta CDR3 sequencing of frozen genomic DNA was performed by immunoSEQ, including PCR amplification, mapping, bias correction and internal controls. As for the original processing: Productive rearrangements were retained, and unique TCRbeta sequences were defined by the CDR3 nucleotide sequence together with the V and J gene. For a sequence to be called donor-reactive, it needed a frequency of at least 0.01% and at least 5-fold expansion in CFSE-low cells compared with unstimulated pre-transplant cells. Minimum frequency thresholds were set for each subject based on the unstimulated sample with the lowest template count, ensuring at least 90% detection power. Repertoire turnover was measured by Jensen-Shannon divergence between the top 1000 TCRbeta sequences post- and pre-transplant. Two-sided Fisher's exact tests were used to test for changes in the detection of donor-reactive sequences. TCRdb holds this immuneACCESS table with in-frame rearrangements only. Some clones are missing; in checked studies, unresolved V genes explain under half, and the rest has no known cause. Clone size and the V and J calls come from that table; the DNA yielded D and trimming. Across this sample there are approximately 70,000 clones, with less than 90% seen only once. The ten largest account for 2.1% of the sample.

CDR1 and CDR2, per the germline V gene, are SGHTA and FQGNSA. The CDR3 sequence holds 14 residues, the cysteine and phenylalanine included. The read is trimmed to its CDR3 DNA, 42 bases read in frame from base 1. The junction shows trimming of 5 bases on V and 6 bases on J, and the gene matches do not reach 4 bases of it. Thawed unstimulated PBMCs were stained for CD3, CD4 and CD8 and FACS-sorted into CD3+CD4+ and CD3+CD8+ populations. All 8 studied subjects were randomized to withdrawal of immunosuppression. The Qiagen DNeasy Blood and Tissue Kit was used to isolate genomic DNA. Concerning this clone itself: What this receptor recognizes is not known. Base qualities are missing; no much larger clone stands one base away.

The sample in question was CD4+ T cells from blood, obtained roughly 48 months after liver transplant. This sequence originates from a human patient who received a liver transplant. After a transplant, the graft donor may have provided part of the T cells. The chain was built from TRBV7-2 and TRBJ2-1, with TRBD1 identical over 10 junction bases. The CDR3 corresponds to CASSPRTGGNEQFF. Read as DNA, the sequence is TGTGCCAGCAGCCCCCGGACAGGGGGCAATGAGCAGTTCTTC.